This T cell receptor (beta chain) was retrieved from a study of shared clonotypes between healthy human individuals. Study outcomes and limitations: Owing to a small donor count, the genetic and exposure-history diversity represented was limited.

Comments on this clone: No antigen is known for it.

This CDR3 spans 19 amino acids. The ends lost 5 bases at V and 7 bases at J; junction bases unmatched: 20. Looked up from germline, CDR1 is SGDLS and CDR2 is YYNGEE. Generated by immunoSEQ multiplex PCR, the TCRdb table keeps only in-frame clones and is missing some. Among under 850,000 clones listed, more than 85% were seen once. Positively selected for CCR7, the CD45RO-negative cells used as naive CD8 cells excluded terminally differentiated effector memory CD45RA+ cells. This chain joins TRBV9 and TRBJ2-1; 11 nucleotides align to TRBD2. The TCR sequence derives from a young man in good health. Sequenced sample: naive CD8+ T cells sorted from blood. The CDR3 here is CASSDSGRAVLGLDNEQFF. CDR3 bases: TGTGCCAGCAGTGATAGCGGGAGGGCAGTTCTCGGACTTGATAATGAGCAGTTCTTC. Looking up the rest from reference TRBV9 and TRBJ2-1 gives the full variable domain: DSGVTQTPKHLITATGQRVTLRCSPRSGDLSVYWYQQSLDQGLQFLIQYYNGEERAKGNILERFSAQQFPDLHSELNLSSLELGDSALYFCASSDSGRAVLGLDNEQFFGPGTRLTVL.